The rows below give T cell receptor beta chains drawn from one sample of a study of OX40 agonist ivuxolimab in advanced cancers. Assay used: immunoSEQ multiplex PCR; TCRdb lists only in-frame clones, some missing. The sample lists just under 75,000 clones, around 90% occurring once. Sample: CD4+ or CD8+ T cells sorted from blood, taken in a trial of the OX40 agonist ivuxolimab. The receptors here all came from an adult with an advanced solid tumor such as melanoma, head and neck, liver or kidney cancer. CDR3s include the opening cysteine and the closing phenylalanine or tryptophan. D genes are given only for firm matches. A row's size may be missing; if present it is once, few, many or a size class.

j_call v_call d_call clone_size cdr3_nt cdr3_aa
TRBJ1-3 TRBV18 NA NA TGTGCCAGCTCACCCCCCCTGACTGAGAGCTCTGGAAACACCATATATTTT CASSPPLTESSGNTIYF
TRBJ1-2 TRBV5-6 NA NA TGTGCCAGCAGCTTGGTAACAGCTGGCTACACCTTC CASSLVTAGYTF
TRBJ2-7 TRBV7-6 NA NA TGTGCCAGCAGCTTAGCGCTCGGCTACGAGCAGTACTTC CASSLALGYEQYF
TRBJ2-3 TRBV11-2 NA NA TGTGCCAGCAGCTTCTGGGGGAGGAGGGAAGATACGCAGTATTTT CASSFWGRREDTQYF
TRBJ2-3 TRBV5-4 TRBD2 NA TGTGCCAGCAGTAGCGGGCGGCGTCCAGATACGCAGTATTTT CASSSGRRPDTQYF
TRBJ2-7 TRBV18 NA NA TGTGCCAGCTCACCGGGGGCGGGGGCTGGGAACGAGCAGTACTTC CASSPGAGAGNEQYF
TRBJ1-4 TRBV30 NA NA TGTGCCTGGAAGGGTGATGAAAAACTGTTTTTT CAWKGDEKLFF
TRBJ2-7 TRBV27 NA NA TGTGCCAGCAGTTTTACGGCGGGTGAGGGCGAGCAGTACTTC CASSFTAGEGEQYF
TRBJ2-1 TRBV9 NA NA TGTGCCAGCAGTGAGTACCAGCGTAACTCCTACAATGAGCAGTTCTTC CASSEYQRNSYNEQFF
TRBJ2-7 TRBV18 NA few TGTGCCAGCTCATCCGCGGAGGGAACACCCTACGAGCAGTACTTC CASSSAEGTPYEQYF
TRBJ1-1 TRBV5-1 TRBD1 NA TGCGCCAGCAGGGCGCCGGGACAGGGGGTGAACACTGAAGCTTTCTTT CASRAPGQGVNTEAFF
TRBJ2-6 TRBV4-3 NA NA TGCGCCAGCAGCCACCTTCCGGGACAAATCTTCTCTGGGGCCAACGTCCTGACTTTC CASSHLPGQIFSGANVLTF
TRBJ1-3 TRBV27 NA once TGTGCCAGCAGTTTCAGGGGCTCTGGAAACACCATATATTTT CASSFRGSGNTIYF
TRBJ1-5 TRBV10-2 NA NA TGCGCCAGCAGTGAGAAGTTGTTTCAGCCCCAGCATTTT CASSEKLFQPQHF
TRBJ2-3 TRBV10-3 NA NA TGTGCCATCAGAGGACTGGGAAGCACAGATACGCAGTATTTT CAIRGLGSTDTQYF
TRBJ2-7 TRBV25-1 NA NA TGTGCCAGCAGCTTCGGGCAGGGGATCTACGAGCAGTACTTC CASSFGQGIYEQYF
TRBJ1-2 TRBV7-2 NA NA TGTGCCAGCAGCTTAGATTCGTCCATACCCTATGGCTACACCTTC CASSLDSSIPYGYTF
TRBJ2-6 TRBV7-2 NA NA TGTGCCAGCAGCCCTGCAGCTTCTGGGGCCAACGTCCTGACTTTC CASSPAASGANVLTF
TRBJ1-2 TRBV4-1 TRBD1 NA TGCGCCAGCAGCCGTCCAGGGACAGGGGGAAACTATGGCTACACCTTC CASSRPGTGGNYGYTF
TRBJ2-2 TRBV5-1 TRBD1 NA TGCGCCAGCAGCCAGACAGGGAGCGGGGAGCTGTTTTTT CASSQTGSGELFF
TRBJ1-5 TRBV6-5 TRBD1 NA TGTGCCAGCAGGCAGACAGGGGAAAATCAGCCCCAGCATTTT CASRQTGENQPQHF
TRBJ2-1 TRBV2 NA NA TGTGCCAGCGTGGGTTTGTCTAGCCGACGCTCCTACAATGAGCAGTTCTTC CASVGLSSRRSYNEQFF
TRBJ2-7 TRBV5-1 TRBD1 NA TGCGCCAGCAGCAAAAGATCCGGGACAGGGAGCTCCTACGAGCAGTACTTC CASSKRSGTGSSYEQYF
TRBJ2-1 TRBV7-9 TRBD2 NA TGTGCCAGCAGCTTAGCTGCGGGAGGGTCGGATGAGCAGTTCTTC CASSLAAGGSDEQFF
TRBJ2-5 TRBV27 NA NA TGTGCCAGCAGTTTAATAACAAGGGAGACCCAGTACTTC CASSLITRETQYF
TRBJ2-7 TRBV18 NA NA TGTGCCAGCTCACCAAACGGAGAACCAGGGCGCGAGCAGTACTTC CASSPNGEPGREQYF
TRBJ2-1 TRBV10-3 TRBD2 NA TGTGCCATCACACCCAGCGGGATGGGTGAGCAGTTCTTC CAITPSGMGEQFF
TRBJ2-7 TRBV5-1 TRBD1 once TGCGCCAGCAGCGGACGGGACAGGGGACCCTACGAGCAGTACTTC CASSGRDRGPYEQYF
TRBJ2-3 TRBV21-1 NA once TGTGCCAGCAGCAAAGTAGCGCGGGAAGGGGTTAGAGATACGCAGTATTTT CASSKVAREGVRDTQYF
TRBJ2-5 TRBV7-2 NA NA TGTGCCAGCAGCTCCCAGGGGGGAACGGAGACCCAGTACTTC CASSSQGGTETQYF
TRBJ2-3 TRBV5-1 NA NA TGCGCCAGCAGCTTACCCTCTCTGGCAGCGAGCACAGATACGCAGTATTTT CASSLPSLAASTDTQYF
TRBJ2-5 TRBV5-1 NA NA TGCGCCAGCAGCTTGGTAGGGGAGACCCAGTACTTC CASSLVGETQYF
TRBJ2-3 TRBV29-1 TRBD2 NA TGCAGCGTTGAAGATCTTTGGGGGGGAGCGAAGGCAGATACGCAGTATTTT CSVEDLWGGAKADTQYF
TRBJ2-7 TRBV5-6 TRBD2 NA TGTGCCAGCAGCTTGTGGGCTAGCGGGAGGGCCCATTTCTTC CASSLWASGRAHFF
TRBJ2-7 TRBV7-2 NA NA TGTGCCAGCAGCTCACAGGTGCGCTACGAGCAGTACTTC CASSSQVRYEQYF
TRBJ1-2 TRBV30 NA NA TGTGCCTGGAGTGTACACATAGCTAACTATGGCTACACCTTC CAWSVHIANYGYTF
TRBJ2-3 TRBV19 NA NA TGTGCCAGTAGTACGATGGCAGATACGCAGTATTTT CASSTMADTQYF
TRBJ2-2 TRBV27 NA NA TGTGCCAGCAGTTTCTCGACCGGGGAGCTGTTTTTT CASSFSTGELFF
TRBJ2-7 TRBV15 TRBD2 few TGTGCCACCAGCAGAGATCGAACTAGCGGGTCCTACGAGCAGTACTTC CATSRDRTSGSYEQYF
TRBJ2-2 TRBV10-3 NA NA TGTGCCATCAGTGGCACAGTTAACACCGGGGAGCTGTTTTTT CAISGTVNTGELFF
TRBJ2-2 TRBV7-9 TRBD2 NA TGTGCCAGCAGCCCCCCCGGGACTAGAAACGCCGGGGAGCTGTTTTTT CASSPPGTRNAGELFF